This is a list of T cell receptor beta chains from one sample in a study of CD8+ T cells in alopecia areata. Sequencing was performed with immunoSEQ multiplex PCR; in TCRdb, only in-frame clones are kept and a portion is missing. The sample lists about 270,000 clones, roughly 60% occurring once. Sequenced material: CD4+ T cells sorted from blood, taken around week 52, from a patient treated with tofacitinib. Receptor source: a human donor with alopecia areata. Each CDR3 is given with its conserved first and last residue. A D gene is named only where the DNA matches it firmly. A clone size is listed for some rows: how often the clone was seen (once, few, many), or a class if it is expanded.

j_call	d_call	v_call	clone_size	cdr3_nt	cdr3_aa
TRBJ2-5	TRBD2	TRBV30	.	TGTGCCTGGAGTGAGCTAGCGGGGGACCAAGAGACCCAGTACTTC	CAWSELAGDQETQYF
TRBJ2-3	.	TRBV2	.	TGTGCCAGCACCTACAGCACAGATACGCAGTATTTT	CASTYSTDTQYF
TRBJ2-7	.	TRBV5-6	once	TGTGCCAGCAGCTTGGCCCGGGGGCGGACCATCCAGTACTTC	CASSLARGRTIQYF
TRBJ1-1	.	TRBV5-4	.	TGTGCCAGCAGCTTCGGACAGCTGAACACTGAAGCTTTCTTT	CASSFGQLNTEAFF
TRBJ2-1	TRBD1	TRBV6-5	.	TGTGCCAGCAGGAGGGGGCCCGGATTCAATGAGCAGTTCTTC	CASRRGPGFNEQFF
TRBJ2-3	.	TRBV7-9	.	TGTGCCAGCAGCCTCGTGGCAGATACGCAGTATTTT	CASSLVADTQYF
TRBJ2-5	.	TRBV30	.	TGTGCCTGGAATTTCTTTGGGGAGACCCAGTACTTC	CAWNFFGETQYF
TRBJ2-1	TRBD1	TRBV30	.	TGTGCCTGGAGTGTACAGGGGGCCGGGGAGCAGTTCTTC	CAWSVQGAGEQFF
TRBJ1-5	.	TRBV4-3	.	TGCGCCAGCAGCCAAGATCGGAGACGGGCGGACCAGCCCCAGCATTTT	CASSQDRRRADQPQHF
TRBJ1-6	TRBD1	TRBV5-4	.	TGTGCCAGCAGCTCCCGTCCAGGGGGGAATTCACCCCTCCACTTT	CASSSRPGGNSPLHF
TRBJ1-5	.	TRBV6-5	.	TGTGCCAGCAGTCATGACAGAGGGAGCAATCAGCCCCAGCATTTT	CASSHDRGSNQPQHF
TRBJ1-1	TRBD1	TRBV4-2	.	TGTGCCAGCAGCCAAGAAAACAGGGGACCGAGCGGGGCTTTCTTT	CASSQENRGPSGAFF
TRBJ1-5	.	TRBV6-6	once	TGTGCCAGCAGTTTTGGGGTCAGGGCCAATCAACCCCAGCATTTT	CASSFGVRANQPQHF
TRBJ1-1	.	TRBV9	few	TGTGCCAGCAGCGTTAACGAGGGACATCCTAACCTAGCTTTCTTT	CASSVNEGHPNLAFF
TRBJ2-3	TRBD2	TRBV6-5	.	TGTGCCAGCAAGAGCGGGGAACGCACAGATACGCAGTATTTT	CASKSGERTDTQYF
TRBJ1-1	TRBD1	TRBV29-1	few	TGCAGCGTTGAGGGACAGGGGAACACTGAAGCTTTCTTT	CSVEGQGNTEAFF
TRBJ1-6	.	TRBV5-6	.	TGTGCCAGCAGTAAGCCTGTGGGTAATTCACCCCTCCACTTT	CASSKPVGNSPLHF
TRBJ2-5	.	TRBV30	.	TGTGCCTGGAGGGGGGTGACCCAGTACTTC	CAWRGVTQYF
TRBJ1-2	.	TRBV30	.	TGTGCCTGGAGTGTACTCCACTACACCTTC	CAWSVLHYTF
TRBJ1-2	.	TRBV10-2	.	TGCGCCAGCAGAGACTCCGCGCACTATGGCTACACCTTC	CASRDSAHYGYTF
TRBJ2-5	.	TRBV9	.	TGTGCCAGCAGCGTATTGAGACCCGGAGAGACCCAGTACTTC	CASSVLRPGETQYF
TRBJ1-2	.	TRBV6-5	.	TGTGCCAGCAGACCCGGGACATTTGGAGACTATGGCTACACCTTC	CASRPGTFGDYGYTF
TRBJ1-1	.	TRBV29-1	.	TGCAGCGTTGAGAAACTGGAGGACACTGAAGCTTTCTTT	CSVEKLEDTEAFF
TRBJ2-7	.	TRBV5-1	.	TGCGCCAGCAGCGGCGACGGGGTCGAGCAGTACTTC	CASSGDGVEQYF
TRBJ2-5	TRBD2	TRBV5-1	.	TGCGCCAGCAGCTTGGCCGCACTAGCGGGGTCTCAAGAGACCCAGTACTTC	CASSLAALAGSQETQYF
TRBJ2-3	.	TRBV30	.	TGTGCCTGGACTCCTTTCACAGATACGCAGTATTTT	CAWTPFTDTQYF
TRBJ1-1	.	TRBV29-1	.	TGCAGCGTGCACAGGGTAGCAGACACTGAAGCTTTCTTT	CSVHRVADTEAFF
TRBJ1-4	.	TRBV5-6	.	TGTGCCAGCAGCCTGGCCCTCAATGAAAAACTGTTTTTT	CASSLALNEKLFF
TRBJ2-5	.	TRBV29-1	.	TGCAGCGTTGCGGGGCAGGGTCGCCAAGAGACCCAGTACTTC	CSVAGQGRQETQYF
TRBJ1-1	TRBD1	TRBV19	.	TGTGCCAGTAGCACAGGGGAGGACACTGAAGCTTTCTTT	CASSTGEDTEAFF
TRBJ2-1	.	TRBV4-2	.	TGTGCCAGCAGCTCACGACTAGACCGGTACAATGAGCAGTTCTTC	CASSSRLDRYNEQFF
TRBJ2-3	TRBD2	TRBV10-3	.	TGTGCCACCGCCGCTGGGACTAGCGGGGGGGCTTCAGGAGATACGCAGTATTTT	CATAAGTSGGASGDTQYF
TRBJ2-1	.	TRBV5-1	.	TGCGCCAGCAGCTTGGTAATGGGAAGCTCCTACAATGAGCAGTTCTTC	CASSLVMGSSYNEQFF
TRBJ2-1	TRBD1	TRBV30	.	TGTGCCTGGAGCGCGGGACAGGGCTACAATGAGCAGTTCTTC	CAWSAGQGYNEQFF
TRBJ2-6	.	TRBV5-4	.	TGTGCCAGCAGCCCCGGAGGGATATCCTCTATCGTCCTGACTTTC	CASSPGGISSIVLTF
TRBJ2-1	.	TRBV30	.	TGTGCCTGGAGTGTACGGACTTTCAATGAGCAGTTCTTC	CAWSVRTFNEQFF
TRBJ1-4	.	TRBV25-1	.	TGTGCCAGCAGTCGGGACGGAAATAATGAAAAACTGTTTTTT	CASSRDGNNEKLFF